One sample yielded the 25 T cell receptor beta chains listed below, sequenced in a study of neurological immune-mediated disorders. TCRdb passed the 5' RACE reads through MiXCR, listing each CDR3 protein once. The repertoire holds 93,000 or so distinct CDR3 sequences, with 11% as singletons. Time point meaning: longitudinal time-point 3. The material sequenced was PBMCs. Receptors were obtained from a female donor with HTLV-1-associated myelopathy (HAM/TSP).

In the case of this clonotype: One base away lies a much larger clone, so this may be a sequencing read error. The V call is TRBV16, the J call TRBJ2-7, with D hard to call. Deletions cut 0 bases from V and 5 bases from J, with 5 bases between. CDR3 length equals 12 residues. Looked up from germline, CDR1 is KGHSY and CDR2 is FQNENV. This CDR3 is CASSQSPNEQYF. The DNA for the CDR3 is TGTGCCAGCAGCCAATCCCCTAACGAGCAGTACTTC.

This clonotype was detected ten times or more. DNA of the CDR3: TGTGCCAGCAGCCCACCCCGGAGCCTTACCTCCTACGAGCAGTACTTC. Protein sequence: CASSPPRSLTSYEQYF. This chain connects TRBV7-9 to TRBJ2-7; D not certain. This CDR3 comprises 16 residues. The V gene lost 5 bases and the J gene lost 0 bases, with 17 bases spanning the gap. Germline lookup yields CDR1 SEHNR and CDR2 FQNEAQ (reference sequence).

This clonotype was seen ten or more times. The chain uses TRBV20-1 and TRBJ2-7, with TRBD1 as a possible D gene (6 bases). Trimming stripped 1 base from V and 2 bases from J, with 15 bases between. The V gene's germline CDR1 is DFQATT and CDR2 SNEGSKA (reference sequence). The CDR3 loop spans 15 amino acids. Here the CDR3 reads CSARGWDIKPYEQYF. The CDR3, as DNA: TGCAGTGCTAGAGGCTGGGACATAAAACCCTACGAGCAGTACTTC.

This clonotype was picked up many times. This chain links TRBV5-1 with TRBJ2-1; 12 nucleotides align to TRBD2. V lost 3 bases to trimming and J lost 4 bases; unmatched junction nucleotides: 11. Germline V gives CDR1 SGHRS, CDR2 YFSETQ. The CDR3 extends over 18 amino acids. In DNA, the CDR3 is TGCGCCAGCAGCTCCCCGGGACTAGCGGGCCCGAATTACAATGAGCAGTTCTTC. It translates to CASSSPGLAGPNYNEQFF.

This clonotype was detected only a few times. This chain uses TRBV5-5 with TRBJ2-3, with D hard to call. The V gene lost 2 bases and the J gene lost 1 base, with 11 bases spanning the gap. Germline assignment: CDR1 SGHKS and CDR2 YYEKEE (reference sequence). The CDR3 totals 15 residues. The CDR3: CASSFMGRRTDTQYF. The CDR3 nucleotides read TGTGCCAGCAGCTTTATGGGCAGACGCACAGATACGCAGTATTTT.

This clonotype has ten or more counts. The chain uses TRBV15 and TRBJ1-5; D remains unclear. The CDR3 totals 17 residues. V lost 0 bases to trimming and J lost 0 bases, with 12 bases between them. The germline CDR1 and CDR2 sequences are LNHNV and YYDKDF (reference sequence). CDR3 in DNA: TGTGCCACCAGCAGAGATGGTAGAGCCGATAGCAATCAGCCCCAGCATTTT. This encodes CATSRDGRADSNQPQHF.

The gene calls are TRBV20-1 and TRBJ2-3, with 7 bases fitting TRBD1. The V gene's germline CDR1 is DFQATT and CDR2 SNEGSKA (reference sequence). The junction had 8 bases not matched to a gene; V was cut back by 5 bases and J by 0 bases. The CDR3 has 15 amino acids. CDR3 nucleotide sequence: TGCAGTGCTGGGACAGCGGACTCTAGCACAGATACGCAGTATTTT. It is translated as CSAGTADSSTDTQYF.

This clonotype has at least ten counts. The chain carries TRBV7-8 and TRBJ2-1; D possibly matches TRBD1 or TRBD2 (5 bases each). The germline gives CDR1 SGHVS, CDR2 FQNEAQ. The CDR3 is made up of 16 amino acids. Trimming took off 5 bases at V and 4 bases at J, with 18 bases between the two ends. DNA for the CDR3: TGTGCCAGCAGCGAGGAGTGGGGACGGGCGTACAATGAGCAGTTCTTC. This encodes CASSEEWGRAYNEQFF.

This clonotype has ten or more counts. The gene calls are TRBV6-5 and TRBJ2-1, with 7 nucleotides matching TRBD1. J was trimmed by 3 bases and V by 8 bases; bases with no gene match: 7. Germline assignment: CDR1 MNHEY and CDR2 SVGAGI. This CDR3 contains 14 residues. Written as DNA, the CDR3 is TGTGCCAGCCGTAGGGGGCTCGGCTACAATGAGCAGTTCTTC. Encoded protein: CASRRGLGYNEQFF.

This clonotype came up many times. The chain uses TRBV6-5 and TRBJ2-6; no reliable D call. The CDR3 spans 16 residues. Per germline, CDR1 MNHEY and CDR2 SVGAGI. Trimming pared 0 bases from V and 2 bases from J, leaving 8 bases between. This CDR3 reads CASSYSRRTGANVLTF. CDR3 nucleotide sequence: TGTGCCAGCAGTTACTCGAGAAGGACTGGGGCCAACGTCCTGACTTTC.

This clonotype turned up a few times. The rearrangement joins TRBV7-2 to TRBJ2-7, with D tentatively TRBD2 (5 bases). V shed 2 bases and J shed 0 bases, with 8 bases lying between them. Germline values: CDR1 SGHTA, CDR2 FQGNSA. This CDR3 region has 14 residues. CDR3 nucleotides: TGTGCCAGCAGCTTAAGCGGATACTCCTACGAGCAGTACTTC. It encodes CASSLSGYSYEQYF.

This clonotype was seen at least ten times. V and J are TRBV20-1 and TRBJ2-7; possibly TRBD2 for D (5 bases). Germline lookup yields CDR1 DFQATT and CDR2 SNEGSKA (reference sequence). V lost 3 bases and J lost 2, with 11 bases in between. CDR3 length equals 13 residues. The CDR3 spells CSARSGIAYEQYF. CDR3 sequence (DNA): TGCAGTGCTAGGTCCGGGATCGCCTACGAGCAGTACTTC.

This clonotype was observed many times. The V call is TRBV10-1, the J call TRBJ2-4; possible D gene TRBD2, 6 bases. CDR1 and CDR2 (germline): WNHNN, SYGVQD (reference sequence). The length of the CDR3 is 14 residues. V was cut by 3 bases and J by 7 bases, with 13 bases left in between. The CDR3, as DNA: TGCGCCAGCAGTGATTCGGAGGGGACGAACATTCAGTACTTC. Residues: CASSDSEGTNIQYF.

Many counts were recorded for this clonotype. The gene calls are TRBV6-2 or TRBV6-3 and TRBJ2-1; maybe TRBD2 (6 bases). This CDR3 comprises 13 residues. V shed 5 bases and J shed 6 bases, with 11 bases lying between them. Germline CDR1 MNHEY, CDR2 SVGEGT. The CDR3 is CASSGTLGNEQFF. DNA for the CDR3: TGTGCCAGCAGTGGGACTCTGGGCAATGAGCAGTTCTTC.

This clonotype occurred a few times. The chain joins TRBV5-1 to TRBJ2-3, with D perhaps TRBD1 (6 bases). The CDR3 length is 14 residues. V gave up 2 bases and J gave up 2 bases, with 9 bases separating them. Germline-derived CDR1 and CDR2 are SGHRS and YFSETQ. The CDR3 is CASSFMGATDTQYF. The CDR3 DNA reads TGCGCCAGCAGCTTTATGGGGGCCACAGATACGCAGTATTTT.

This clonotype was counted ten times or more. The V and J genes are TRBV10-3 and TRBJ2-5; tentative D call: TRBD2 (5 bases). The CDR3 runs 13 residues. Trimming shortened V by 3 bases and J by 1 base, and 6 bases separated the two germline ends. The germline V gene has CDR1 ENHRY and CDR2 SYGVKD. The DNA of the CDR3 is TGTGCCATCAGTGACGGGGTCCAAGAGACCCAGTACTTC. It yields the protein CAISDGVQETQYF.

At least ten counts were recorded for this clonotype. This sequence joins TRBV7-2 and TRBJ2-7; D is ambiguous. The CDR3 consists of 13 residues. V was pared by 1 base and J by 4 bases, with 8 bases between. Germline CDR1 is SGHTA and CDR2 is FQGNSA. The DNA for the CDR3 is TGTGCCAGCAGCTTAGGGTATGAATACGAGCAGTACTTC. This translates into CASSLGYEYEQYF.

This clonotype was counted between two and nine times. The V gene is TRBV5-1, the J gene TRBJ1-1; tentatively, D is TRBD1 (5 bases). Per germline, CDR1 SGHRS and CDR2 YFSETQ. The V gene lost 0 bases and the J gene lost 0 bases, with 6 bases spanning the gap. The CDR3 extends over 14 amino acids. The CDR3 DNA follows: TGCGCCAGCAGCTTGGACAGGATGAACACTGAAGCTTTCTTT. Amino acids: CASSLDRMNTEAFF.

V is TRBV20-1 and J is TRBJ1-4; D is perhaps TRBD1 (5 bases). Germline CDR1 DFQATT, CDR2 SNEGSKA (reference sequence). The CDR3 sequence is 15 residues long. Trimming cost V 3 bases and J 7 bases, with 18 bases left between them. In DNA, the CDR3 is TGCAGTGCTAGTCTTCCCGGAGGGAGGGGTGAAAAACTGTTTTTT. It specifies CSASLPGGRGEKLFF.

This clonotype has ten or more counts. The rearrangement uses TRBV7-8 and TRBJ2-3, with TRBD2 identical over 9 bases. Germline trimming cut 1 base from V and 2 bases from J; bases unmatched to any gene: 7. CDR1 is SGHVS and CDR2 is FQNEAQ in the germline V gene. This CDR3 contains 17 residues. The CDR3 bases are TGTGCCAGCAGCTTAGAGGCTAGCGGGGTTTACACAGATACGCAGTATTTT. Its protein product is CASSLEASGVYTDTQYF.

This clonotype was seen many times. This chain connects TRBV7-8 to TRBJ1-2; 9 bases fit TRBD1. CDR1 is SGHVS and CDR2 is FQNEAQ in the germline V gene. The CDR3 sequence is 17 residues long. V lost 4 bases and J lost 3; bases outside the gene matches: 12. CDR3 in DNA: TGTGCCAGCAGCTCCCCACGGGACAGGGACCGGTACTATGGCTACACCTTC. The encoded protein is CASSSPRDRDRYYGYTF.

This clonotype came up many times. This rearrangement joins TRBV7-9 to TRBJ2-1; 9 nucleotides line up with TRBD1. Germline CDR1 is SEHNR and CDR2 is FQNEAQ (reference sequence). This CDR3 has 16 amino acids. The V segment lost 5 bases and the J segment 4 bases; nucleotides outside the gene matches: 9. The CDR3 spells CASSPSGTGFYNEQFF. The CDR3 coding sequence is TGTGCCAGCAGCCCATCCGGGACAGGGTTTTACAATGAGCAGTTCTTC.

This clonotype has ten or more counts. CDR3 DNA: TGTGCCAGCAGCCAAGGACGTAGGACCGGGGAGCTGTTTTTT. Its translation is CASSQGRRTGELFF. The chain links TRBV14 to TRBJ2-2; D is uncertain. The V gene's germline CDR1 is SGHDN and CDR2 FVKESK. CDR3 size: 14 residues. Trimming stripped 1 base from V and 5 bases from J, with 8 bases between.

This clonotype occurred many times. The chain recombines TRBV20-1 with TRBJ1-1; D uncertain. V lost 6 bases to trimming and J lost 3 bases, with 14 bases between them. Looked up from germline, CDR1 is DFQATT and CDR2 is SNEGSKA (reference sequence). This CDR3 comprises 13 residues. DNA of the CDR3: TGCAGTGCCCTCGGGTATAGGGACACTGAAGCTTTCTTT. Translation: CSALGYRDTEAFF.

This clonotype was found many times. This chain connects TRBV5-1 to TRBJ1-5, with D possibly matching TRBD1 (6 bases). The CDR3 spans 15 residues. Deletions cut 0 bases from V and 6 bases from J, with 13 bases between. The germline V gene has CDR1 SGHRS and CDR2 YFSETQ. CDR3 residues: CASSLVGGLGQPQHF. CDR3 sequence (DNA): TGCGCCAGCAGCTTGGTGGGGGGGCTGGGTCAGCCCCAGCATTTT.